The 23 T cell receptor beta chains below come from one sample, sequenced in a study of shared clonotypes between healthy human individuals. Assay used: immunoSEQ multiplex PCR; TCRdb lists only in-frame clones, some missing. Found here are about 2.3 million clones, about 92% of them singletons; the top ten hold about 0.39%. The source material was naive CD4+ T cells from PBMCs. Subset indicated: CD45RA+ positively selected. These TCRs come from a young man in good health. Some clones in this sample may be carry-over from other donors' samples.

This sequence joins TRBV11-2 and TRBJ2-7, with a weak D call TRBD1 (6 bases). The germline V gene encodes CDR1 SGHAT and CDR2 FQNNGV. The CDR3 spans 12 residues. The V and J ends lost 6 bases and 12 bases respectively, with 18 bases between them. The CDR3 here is CASSHPGTTPYF. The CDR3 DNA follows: TGTGCCAGCAGTCATCCCGGGACAACTCCGTACTTC.

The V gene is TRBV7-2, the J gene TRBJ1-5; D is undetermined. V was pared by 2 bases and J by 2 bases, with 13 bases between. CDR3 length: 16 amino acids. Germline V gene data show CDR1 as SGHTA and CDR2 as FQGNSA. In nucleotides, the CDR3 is TGTGCCAGCAGCTTAATGTCGGGGTCGGGCAATCAGCCCCAGCATTTT. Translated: CASSLMSGSGNQPQHF.

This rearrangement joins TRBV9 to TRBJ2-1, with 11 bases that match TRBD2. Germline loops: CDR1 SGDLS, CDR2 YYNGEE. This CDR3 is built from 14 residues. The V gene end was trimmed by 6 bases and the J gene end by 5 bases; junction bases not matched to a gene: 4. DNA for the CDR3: TGTGCCAGCACCTGGGGACTAGCGGACAATGAGCAGTTCTTC. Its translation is CASTWGLADNEQFF.

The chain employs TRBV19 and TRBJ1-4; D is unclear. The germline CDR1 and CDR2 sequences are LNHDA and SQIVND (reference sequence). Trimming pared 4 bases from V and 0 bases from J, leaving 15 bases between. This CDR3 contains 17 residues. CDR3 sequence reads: CASSTDFFWATNEKLFF. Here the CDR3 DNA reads TGTGCCAGTAGTACCGACTTTTTCTGGGCAACTAATGAAAAACTGTTTTTT.

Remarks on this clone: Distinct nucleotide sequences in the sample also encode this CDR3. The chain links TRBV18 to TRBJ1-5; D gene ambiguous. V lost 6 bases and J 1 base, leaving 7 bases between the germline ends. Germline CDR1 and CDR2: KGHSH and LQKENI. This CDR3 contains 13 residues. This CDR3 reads CASSDGSNQPQHF. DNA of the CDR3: TGTGCCAGCTCCGACGGGAGCAATCAGCCCCAGCATTTT.

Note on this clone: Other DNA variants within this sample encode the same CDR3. CDR3 in amino acids: CASSGQGNQPQHF. The CDR3 DNA is TGTGCCAGCTCTGGACAGGGGAATCAGCCCCAGCATTTT. The chain has TRBV18 and TRBJ1-5; 9 bases match TRBD1. V shed 6 bases and J 4 bases; nucleotides not matched to a gene: 1. This CDR3 spans 13 amino acids. Per germline, CDR1 KGHSH and CDR2 LQKENI.

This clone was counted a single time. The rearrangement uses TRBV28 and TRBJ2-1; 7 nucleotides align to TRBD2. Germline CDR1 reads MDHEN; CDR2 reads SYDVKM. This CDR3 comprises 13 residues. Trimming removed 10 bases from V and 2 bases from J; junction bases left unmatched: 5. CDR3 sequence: CAISGTPYNEQFF. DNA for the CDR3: TGTGCCATAAGCGGGACTCCCTACAATGAGCAGTTCTTC.

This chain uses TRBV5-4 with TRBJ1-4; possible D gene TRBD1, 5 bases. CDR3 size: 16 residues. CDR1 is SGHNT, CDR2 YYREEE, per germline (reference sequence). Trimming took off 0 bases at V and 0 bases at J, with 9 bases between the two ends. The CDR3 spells CASSLGSGATNEKLFF. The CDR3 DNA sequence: TGTGCCAGCAGCTTGGGGTCGGGGGCAACTAATGAAAAACTGTTTTTT.

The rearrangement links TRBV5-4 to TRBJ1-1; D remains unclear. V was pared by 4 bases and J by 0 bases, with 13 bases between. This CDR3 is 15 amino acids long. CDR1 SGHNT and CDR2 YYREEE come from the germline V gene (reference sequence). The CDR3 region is CASSPRHHMNTEAFF. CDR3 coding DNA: TGTGCCAGCAGCCCGAGACATCACATGAACACTGAAGCTTTCTTT.

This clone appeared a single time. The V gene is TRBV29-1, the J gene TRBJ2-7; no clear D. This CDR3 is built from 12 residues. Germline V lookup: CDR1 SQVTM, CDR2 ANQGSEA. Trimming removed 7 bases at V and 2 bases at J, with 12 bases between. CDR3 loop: CSALIVPYEQYF. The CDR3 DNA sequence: TGCAGCGCCTTAATAGTACCCTACGAGCAGTACTTC.

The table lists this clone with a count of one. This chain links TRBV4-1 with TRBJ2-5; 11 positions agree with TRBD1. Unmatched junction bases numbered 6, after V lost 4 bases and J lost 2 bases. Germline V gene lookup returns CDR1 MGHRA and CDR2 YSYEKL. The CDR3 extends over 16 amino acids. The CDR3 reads CASSRGTGGIQETQYF. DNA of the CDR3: TGCGCCAGCAGCCGAGGGACAGGGGGAATTCAAGAGACCCAGTACTTC.

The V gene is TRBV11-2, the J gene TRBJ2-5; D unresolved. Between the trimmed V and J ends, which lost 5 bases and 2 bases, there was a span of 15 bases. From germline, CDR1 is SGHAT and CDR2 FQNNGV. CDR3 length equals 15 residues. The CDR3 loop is CASSPTQGFQETQYF. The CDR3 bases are TGTGCCAGCAGCCCCACTCAAGGGTTTCAAGAGACCCAGTACTTC.

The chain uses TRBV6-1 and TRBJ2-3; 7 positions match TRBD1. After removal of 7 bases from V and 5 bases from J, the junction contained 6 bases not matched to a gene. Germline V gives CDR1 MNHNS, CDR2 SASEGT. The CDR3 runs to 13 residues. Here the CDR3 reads CASNEGAEDTQYF. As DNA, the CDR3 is TGTGCCAGCAACGAGGGGGCCGAAGATACGCAGTATTTT.

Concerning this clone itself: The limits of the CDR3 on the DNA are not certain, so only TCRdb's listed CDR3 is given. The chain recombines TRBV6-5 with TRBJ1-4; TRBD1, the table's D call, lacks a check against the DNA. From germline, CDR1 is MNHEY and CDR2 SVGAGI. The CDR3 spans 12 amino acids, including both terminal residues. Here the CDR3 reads CASSSSTSQLFF.

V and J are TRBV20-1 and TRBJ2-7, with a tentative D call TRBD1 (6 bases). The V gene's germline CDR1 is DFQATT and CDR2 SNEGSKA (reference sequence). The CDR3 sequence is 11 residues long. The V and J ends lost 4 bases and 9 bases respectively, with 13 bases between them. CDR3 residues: CSAIYREGQYF. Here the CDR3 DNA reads TGCAGTGCTATCTACAGGGAAGGGCAGTACTTC.

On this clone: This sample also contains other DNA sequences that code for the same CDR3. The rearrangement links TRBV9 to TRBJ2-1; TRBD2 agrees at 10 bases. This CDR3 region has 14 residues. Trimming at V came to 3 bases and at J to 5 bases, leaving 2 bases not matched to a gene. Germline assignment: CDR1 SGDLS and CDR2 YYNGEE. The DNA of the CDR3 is TGTGCCAGCAGCGGGACTAGCGGACACAATGAGCAGTTCTTC. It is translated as CASSGTSGHNEQFF. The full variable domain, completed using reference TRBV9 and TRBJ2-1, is DSGVTQTPKHLITATGQRVTLRCSPRSGDLSVYWYQQSLDQGLQFLIQYYNGEERAKGNILERFSAQQFPDLHSELNLSSLELGDSALYFCASSGTSGHNEQFFGPGTRLTVL.

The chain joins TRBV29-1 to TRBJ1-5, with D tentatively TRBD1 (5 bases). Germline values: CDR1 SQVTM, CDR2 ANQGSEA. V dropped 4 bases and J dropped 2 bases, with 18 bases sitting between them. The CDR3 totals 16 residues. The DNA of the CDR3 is TGCAGCGTTGCAGCCGGGTCTTCGGGGGGCAATCAGCCCCAGCATTTT. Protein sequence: CSVAAGSSGGNQPQHF.

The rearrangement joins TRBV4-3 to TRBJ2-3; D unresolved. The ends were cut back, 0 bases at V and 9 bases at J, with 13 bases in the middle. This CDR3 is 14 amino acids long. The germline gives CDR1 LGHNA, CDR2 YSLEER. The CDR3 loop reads CASSQDPRFGTQYF. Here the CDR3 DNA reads TGCGCCAGCAGCCAAGATCCCCGCTTTGGGACGCAGTATTTT.

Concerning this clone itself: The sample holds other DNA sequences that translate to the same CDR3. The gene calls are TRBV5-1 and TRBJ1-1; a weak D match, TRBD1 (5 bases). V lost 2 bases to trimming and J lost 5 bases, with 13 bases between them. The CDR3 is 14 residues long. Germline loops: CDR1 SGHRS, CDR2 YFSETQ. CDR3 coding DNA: TGCGCCAGCAGCTTAGGGACGGGAGGGACTGAAGCTTTCTTT. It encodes CASSLGTGGTEAFF.

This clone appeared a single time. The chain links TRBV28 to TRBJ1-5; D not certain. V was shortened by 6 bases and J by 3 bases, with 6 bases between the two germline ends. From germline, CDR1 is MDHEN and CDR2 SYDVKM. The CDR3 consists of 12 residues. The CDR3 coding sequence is TGTGCCAGCAGGGGAGTCAATCAGCCCCAGCATTTT. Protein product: CASRGVNQPQHF.

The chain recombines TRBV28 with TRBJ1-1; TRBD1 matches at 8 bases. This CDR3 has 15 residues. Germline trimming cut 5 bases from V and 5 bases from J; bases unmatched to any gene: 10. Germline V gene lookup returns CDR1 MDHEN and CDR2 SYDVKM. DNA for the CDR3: TGTGCCAGCAGTGCAGGGGGCGAGGGGAAAACTGAAGCTTTCTTT. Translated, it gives CASSAGGEGKTEAFF.

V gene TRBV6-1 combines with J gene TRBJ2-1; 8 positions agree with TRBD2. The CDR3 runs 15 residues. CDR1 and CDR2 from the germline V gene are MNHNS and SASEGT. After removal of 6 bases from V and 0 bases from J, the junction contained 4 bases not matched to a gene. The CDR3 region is CASRSSGSSYNEQFF. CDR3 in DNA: TGTGCCAGCAGATCAAGCGGGAGCTCCTACAATGAGCAGTTCTTC.

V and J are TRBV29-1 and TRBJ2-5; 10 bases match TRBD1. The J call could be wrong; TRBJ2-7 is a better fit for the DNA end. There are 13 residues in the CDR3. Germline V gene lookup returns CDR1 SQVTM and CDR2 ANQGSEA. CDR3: CSVDRDRGHEQYF. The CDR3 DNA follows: TGCAGCGTCGACCGGGACAGGGGCCACGAGCAGTACTTC.